Listed below are T cell receptor beta chains from one sample, sequenced in a study of blood T cell repertoires in COVID-19. Using immunoSEQ multiplex PCR, the repertoire was profiled, and TCRdb retains in-frame clones only, with some absent. Of approximately 200,000 clones listed, approximately 80% are singletons. Sequences were obtained from peripheral blood. These receptors were collected from a woman aged 45-59 years with acute or convalescent COVID-19. Each CDR3 is given with its conserved first and last residue. The D gene is left open where the match is weak. The listing skips clone size in some rows; elsewhere it reads once, few, many or a size class.

j_call d_call v_call cdr3_length clone_size cdr3_aa cdr3_nt
TRBJ2-7 TRBD1 TRBV6-2/TRBV6-3 17 . CASSHGQGREPSYEQYF TGTGCCAGCAGTCATGGACAGGGGCGGGAGCCTAGCTACGAGCAGTACTTC
TRBJ1-4 TRBD1 TRBV6-2/TRBV6-3 14 few CASSAGTGFQKLFF TGTGCCAGCAGTGCCGGGACAGGGTTCCAGAAACTGTTTTTT
TRBJ1-5 TRBD1 TRBV10-2 15 . CASRSGQGINQPQHF TGCGCCAGCAGGTCAGGACAGGGAATCAATCAGCCCCAGCATTTT
TRBJ1-2 TRBD1 TRBV18 15 . CASSPRFTGESGYTF TGTGCCAGCTCACCCCGATTTACAGGGGAAAGCGGCTACACCTTC
TRBJ2-7 TRBD2 TRBV14 13 . CASRTSGGNEQYF TGTGCCAGCAGGACTAGCGGGGGAAACGAGCAGTACTTC
TRBJ2-3 TRBD2 TRBV7-8 16 few CASSLGGGAGTDTQYF TGTGCCAGCAGCTTAGGCGGGGGGGCTGGCACAGATACGCAGTATTTT
TRBJ2-1 TRBD2 TRBV5-1 17 . CASSGTSGGKFYNEQFF TGCGCCAGCAGCGGGACTAGCGGGGGGAAATTTTACAATGAGCAGTTCTTC
TRBJ1-2 . TRBV15 16 . CATSRAWGGADYGYTF TGTGCCACCAGCAGGGCATGGGGGGGCGCGGACTATGGCTACACCTTC
TRBJ2-5 TRBD2 TRBV2 14 . CASSPTSGGETQYF TGTGCCAGCAGTCCTACAAGCGGGGGGGAGACCCAGTACTTC
TRBJ1-4 . TRBV18 18 . CASSPLPPNSQGSEKLFF TGTGCCAGCTCACCACTCCCCCCCAATTCGCAGGGAAGTGAAAAACTGTTTTTT
TRBJ2-2 TRBD1 TRBV11-2 16 . CASSSDRDRYTGELFF TGTGCCAGCAGCTCGGACCGGGACAGATACACCGGGGAGCTGTTTTTT
TRBJ1-2 . TRBV10-1 13 . CASSESRGNGYTF TGCGCCAGCAGTGAGTCGAGGGGGAATGGCTACACCTTC
TRBJ2-5 . TRBV30 14 . CAWSSSASGETQYF TGTGCCTGGAGTTCCAGCGCGAGTGGAGAGACCCAGTACTTC
TRBJ2-2 TRBD1 TRBV9 15 . CASSVTGGNTGELFF TGTGCCAGCAGCGTCACAGGGGGGAACACCGGGGAGCTGTTTTTT
TRBJ1-5 . TRBV4-1 19 few CASSQEGSSLLYSNQPQHF TGCGCCAGCAGCCAAGAGGGCAGCTCTCTACTCTATAGCAATCAGCCCCAGCATTTT
TRBJ2-1 . TRBV6-1 15 . CASSSYGLTHNEQFF TGTGCCAGCAGTTCATATGGACTAACCCACAATGAGCAGTTCTTC
TRBJ1-4 TRBD1 TRBV5-6 16 . CASSLVAQGVREKLFF TGTGCCAGCAGCTTGGTCGCTCAGGGGGTTCGGGAAAAACTGTTTTTT